This TCR beta chain was identified in a study of T cell changes during pregnancy in multiple sclerosis. Trimming left V 0 bases short and J 2 bases short, with 11 bases between. CDR1 SGDLS and CDR2 YYNGEE come from the germline V gene. There are 15 residues in the CDR3. Some clones are missing from TCRdb's copy, which holds only in-frame ones; the method was immunoSEQ multiplex PCR. The sample lists approximately 82,000 clones, 75% to 95% occurring once. The clonotype was recovered from a female donor with multiple sclerosis, enrolled in a pregnancy study. The specimen comprised CD4+ T cells from peripheral blood mononuclear cells, sampled in the second trimester of pregnancy. The chain couples TRBV9 to TRBJ2-5; D is possibly TRBD2 (5 bases). The CDR3 region is CASSVGGWGQETQYF. Written as DNA, the CDR3 is TGTGCCAGCAGCGTAGGAGGGTGGGGACAAGAGACCCAGTACTTC. Drawing the rest from reference TRBV9 and TRBJ2-5, the complete variable domain is DSGVTQTPKHLITATGQRVTLRCSPRSGDLSVYWYQQSLDQGLQFLIQYYNGEERAKGNILERFSAQQFPDLHSELNLSSLELGDSALYFCASSVGGWGQETQYFGPGTRLLVL.